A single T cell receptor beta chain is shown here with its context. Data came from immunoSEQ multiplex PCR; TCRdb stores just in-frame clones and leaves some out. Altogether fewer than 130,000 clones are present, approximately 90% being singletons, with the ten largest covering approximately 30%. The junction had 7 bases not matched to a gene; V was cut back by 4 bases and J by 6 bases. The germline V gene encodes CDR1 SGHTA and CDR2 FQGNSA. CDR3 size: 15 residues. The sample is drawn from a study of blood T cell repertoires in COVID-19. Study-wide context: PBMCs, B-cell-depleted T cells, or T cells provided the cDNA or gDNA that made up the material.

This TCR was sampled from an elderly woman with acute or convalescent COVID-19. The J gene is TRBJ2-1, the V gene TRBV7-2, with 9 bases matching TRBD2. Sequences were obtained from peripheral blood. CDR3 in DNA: TGTGCCAGCAGCTATCGAGCGGGGGGTATCAATGAGCAGTTCTTC. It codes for CASSYRAGGINEQFF.